The clone carrying this T cell receptor beta chain was observed many times. Its matching antigen is unknown. Template switching introduced a universal primer site, and the cDNA bore unique molecular identifiers. TCRdb called the 5' RACE reads again in MiXCR, with one record for every CDR3 protein. The table includes under 250,000 distinct CDR3 sequences, approximately 7.9% detected once. The data were obtained in a study of identical twins. Points from the study as a whole: It was out-of-frame TCR alpha sharing in monozygotic twins that models underestimated.

CDR1 and CDR2 (germline): SQVTM, ANQGSEA. V trimming: 0 bases; J trimming: 6 bases; junction bases outside the gene matches: 10. The length of the CDR3 is 17 residues. This sample was also put to use in a study of yellow fever vaccine responses in identical twins.

Sequences were obtained from CD8+ T cells sorted from blood. The gene calls are TRBV29-1 and TRBJ2-5; 13 nucleotides agree with TRBD2. The clonotype originates from a woman between 18 and 30 years old in good health. This CDR3 reads CSVEDLWTSGSKKTQYF. CDR3 coding DNA: TGCAGCGTTGAAGATCTCTGGACTAGCGGGAGTAAGAAGACCCAGTACTTC. Full variable domain (rest looked up from reference TRBV29-1 and TRBJ2-5): SAVISQKPSRDICQRGTSLTIQCQVDSQVTMMFWYRQQPGQSLTLIATANQGSEATYESGFVIDKFPISRPNLTFSTLTVSNMSPEDSSIYLCSVEDLWTSGSKKTQYFGPGTRLLVL.